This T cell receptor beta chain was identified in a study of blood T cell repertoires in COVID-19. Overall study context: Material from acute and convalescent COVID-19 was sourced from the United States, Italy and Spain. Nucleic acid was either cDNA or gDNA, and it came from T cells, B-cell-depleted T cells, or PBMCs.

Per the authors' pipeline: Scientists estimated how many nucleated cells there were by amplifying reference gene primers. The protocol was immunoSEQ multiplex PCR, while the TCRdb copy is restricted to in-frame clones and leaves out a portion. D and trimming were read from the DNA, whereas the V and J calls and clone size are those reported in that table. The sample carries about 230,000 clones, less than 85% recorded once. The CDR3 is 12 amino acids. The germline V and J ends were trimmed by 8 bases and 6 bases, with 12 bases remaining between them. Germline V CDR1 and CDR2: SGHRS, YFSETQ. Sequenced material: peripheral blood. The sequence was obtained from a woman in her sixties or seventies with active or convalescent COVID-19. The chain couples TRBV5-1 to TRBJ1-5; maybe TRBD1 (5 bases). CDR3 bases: TGCGCCAGTCTGGGGGGTTGTCAGCCCCAGCATTTT. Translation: CASLGGCQPQHF.